This T cell receptor beta chain was profiled in a study of PD-L1 blockade in urothelial cancer. Study overall: Of 29 patients, some 25 were males with bladder-origin urothelial cancer. Analysis of the blood was performed 3 weeks (second dose) and 6 weeks after treatment start.

Samples spanned pretreatment and treatment, with 1 to 8 time points per patient. V shed 0 bases and J 4 bases; nucleotides not matched to a gene: 12. CDR1 is SGHKS and CDR2 is YYEKEE in the germline V gene (reference sequence). CDR3 length equals 17 residues. The authors spiked synthetic TCR analog templates into each PCR. Here immunoSEQ multiplex PCR was the method, and the copy in TCRdb shows in-frame clones only, minus some. The sample includes more than 35,000 clones, roughly four fifths of them seen just once. The chain couples TRBV5-5 to TRBJ1-1; 7 positions agree with TRBD1. This clonotype originated in a man aged 65 to 79 with urothelial cancer. This specimen was PBMCs, taken around atezolizumab (anti-PD-L1) treatment. DNA for the CDR3: TGTGCCAGCAGCTTGGGGGTTGGAGGGGGCATAACCACTGAAGCTTTCTTT. This encodes CASSLGVGGGITTEAFF. The full variable domain, completed using reference TRBV5-5 and TRBJ1-1, is DAGVTQSPTHLIKTRGQQVTLRCSPISGHKSVSWYQQVLGQGPQFIFQYYEKEERGRGNFPDRFSARQFPNYSSELNVNALLLGDSALYLCASSLGVGGGITTEAFFGQGTRLTVV.